These T cell receptor beta chains were read from a single sample in a study of CD8 T cells in ankylosing spondylitis. TCRdb independently ran MiXCR on the 5' RACE reads; one entry per CDR3 protein. The sample comprises about 340,000 distinct CDR3 sequences, 20% to 25% of which are singletons, and approximately 14% rests with the top ten. What was sequenced was blood, either unsorted or a sorted T cell fraction (not recorded which). These receptors were taken from a male donor with ankylosing spondylitis or in good health (not recorded which). The CDR3 runs from the conserved cysteine through the conserved F or W. A D gene is named only where the DNA matches it firmly. Where a row states a size, it is once, few, many or the class of an expanded clone; other rows omit it.

. | 16 | TRBJ1-1 | TRBV20-1 | . | CSASALGEAVYTEAFF | TGCAGTGCTAGTGCACTGGGGGAGGCGGTCTACACTGAAGCTTTCTTT
. | 12 | TRBJ1-1 | TRBV20-1 | . | CSAPQGFTEAFF | TGCAGTGCCCCACAGGGTTTCACTGAAGCTTTCTTT
. | 15 | TRBJ2-3 | TRBV27 | TRBD2 | CASSPLAGPTDTQYF | TGTGCCAGCAGTCCCTTAGCGGGACCCACAGATACGCAGTATTTT
few | 16 | TRBJ2-5 | TRBV6-1 | . | CASSPETALFQETQYF | TGTGCCAGCAGTCCAGAGACAGCCCTCTTCCAAGAGACCCAGTACTTC
. | 13 | TRBJ2-7 | TRBV6-6 | . | CASRPTGPYEQYF | TGTGCCAGCAGACCGACAGGTCCCTACGAGCAGTACTTC
few | 13 | TRBJ1-2 | TRBV27 | . | CASSLWGNHGYTF | TGTGCCAGCAGTTTATGGGGGAATCATGGCTACACCTTC
. | 16 | TRBJ2-5 | TRBV6-1 | TRBD1 | CASRKPTGGAWETQYF | TGTGCCAGCAGGAAACCGACAGGGGGCGCGTGGGAGACCCAGTACTTC
few | 13 | TRBJ2-7 | TRBV11-2 | . | CASSLGSIPEQYF | TGTGCCAGCAGCTTAGGCTCGATTCCCGAGCAGTACTTC
. | 19 | TRBJ2-2 | TRBV28 | TRBD2 | CASRDPARLLAGITGELFF | TGTGCCAGCAGAGACCCTGCCCGCCTGCTAGCGGGGATCACCGGGGAGCTGTTTTTT
few | 13 | TRBJ2-7 | TRBV20-1 | . | CSVTGTGRYEQYF | TGCAGTGTTACGGGGACGGGACGCTACGAGCAGTACTTC
. | 14 | TRBJ2-7 | TRBV7-9 | . | CASTLGQGPHEQYF | TGTGCCAGCACCCTGGGGCAGGGGCCCCACGAGCAGTACTTC
few | 15 | TRBJ1-4 | TRBV5-1 | . | CASSPGGGQKEKLFF | TGCGCCAGCAGCCCCGGGGGGGGACAAAAGGAAAAACTGTTTTTT
. | 14 | TRBJ2-3 | TRBV6-5 | . | CASSYMGSTDTQYF | TGTGCCAGCAGTTACATGGGTAGTACAGATACGCAGTATTTT
. | 15 | TRBJ2-3 | TRBV6-5 | . | CASSLEGRGPDTQYF | TGTGCCAGCAGTCTCGAGGGCCGGGGGCCAGATACGCAGTATTTT
few | 17 | TRBJ2-7 | TRBV5-6 | . | CASSYPNLLGISYEQYF | TGTGCCAGCAGTTATCCTAATCTTCTGGGGATCTCCTACGAGCAGTACTTC
. | 15 | TRBJ1-2 | TRBV7-8 | . | CASSLGPTEGYGYTF | TGTGCCAGCAGCTTAGGCCCCACAGAGGGCTATGGCTACACCTTC
. | 15 | TRBJ1-1 | TRBV3-1 | . | CASSRGPGKNTEAFF | TGTGCCAGCAGCCGCGGTCCAGGGAAGAATACTGAAGCTTTCTTT
few | 15 | TRBJ2-5 | TRBV5-1 | . | CASRPDWVRVETQYF | TGCGCCAGCAGACCCGACTGGGTTCGAGTGGAGACCCAGTACTTC
once | 13 | TRBJ2-3 | TRBV30 | . | CAWGPGLADTQYF | TGTGCCTGGGGACCGGGGCTGGCAGATACGCAGTATTTT
. | 16 | TRBJ2-3 | TRBV7-7 | . | CASSPWIEWDTDTQYF | TGTGCCAGCAGCCCATGGATCGAGTGGGACACAGATACGCAGTATTTT
. | 19 | TRBJ2-1 | TRBV11-2 | TRBD2 | CASSLVIGLAGGPHLEQFF | TGTGCCAGCAGCTTAGTTATAGGACTAGCGGGGGGGCCTCATTTGGAGCAGTTCTTC
. | 15 | TRBJ2-7 | TRBV6-1 | TRBD2 | CASSHLAGSAYEQYF | TGTGCCAGCAGCCACCTAGCGGGGTCTGCCTACGAGCAGTACTTC
few | 16 | TRBJ2-7 | TRBV6-2/TRBV6-3 | . | CASSYGAVTLSYEQYF | TGTGCCAGCAGTTACGGGGCAGTAACCTTATCCTACGAGCAGTACTTC
. | 14 | TRBJ1-1 | TRBV4-1 | . | CASSLLGMNTEAFF | TGCGCCAGCAGCCTTCTAGGGATGAACACTGAAGCTTTCTTT
. | 11 | TRBJ2-7 | TRBV13 | . | CASSWLHEQYF | TGTGCCAGCAGTTGGCTACACGAGCAGTACTTC
few | 14 | TRBJ1-4 | TRBV28 | . | CASSQDSANEKLFF | TGTGCCAGCAGTCAGGACAGCGCAAATGAAAAACTGTTTTTT
many | 15 | TRBJ2-1 | TRBV28 | TRBD2 | CASSLAGGNYNEQFF | TGTGCCAGCAGTCTAGCGGGGGGTAACTACAATGAGCAGTTCTTC
. | 13 | TRBJ2-7 | TRBV29-1 | . | CSVMVAGSYEQYF | TGCAGCGTGATGGTGGCGGGCTCCTACGAGCAGTACTTC
few | 15 | TRBJ2-7 | TRBV5-1 | . | CASSFFSGSSYEQYF | TGCGCCAGCAGCTTTTTTAGCGGCAGCTCCTACGAGCAGTACTTC
. | 15 | TRBJ2-7 | TRBV7-8 | TRBD1 | CASSSIGTGTYEQYF | TGTGCCAGCAGCAGCATCGGGACAGGGACCTACGAGCAGTACTTC
. | 11 | TRBJ1-1 | TRBV7-9 | . | CASRTGIEAFF | TGTGCCAGCCGTACAGGGATCGAAGCTTTCTTT
few | 18 | TRBJ2-6 | TRBV11-2 | TRBD1 | CASSLDYLGQGTANVLTF | TGTGCCAGCAGCTTAGATTACCTGGGACAGGGAACAGCCAACGTCCTGACTTTC
. | 15 | TRBJ2-7 | TRBV20-1 | . | CSARDLTGESYEQYF | TGCAGTGCTAGAGATCTGACAGGAGAATCCTACGAGCAGTACTTC
. | 15 | TRBJ2-5 | TRBV15 | . | CATSRETFGEETQYF | TGTGCCACCAGCAGAGAAACGTTCGGGGAGGAGACCCAGTACTTC
. | 14 | TRBJ2-1 | TRBV19 | . | CASSHPGTYNEQFF | TGTGCCAGTAGTCACCCCGGGACTTACAATGAGCAGTTCTTC
. | 16 | TRBJ2-1 | TRBV20-1 | . | CSARETGTSPYNEQFF | TGCAGTGCTAGAGAGACCGGAACCAGCCCCTACAATGAGCAGTTCTTC
. | 16 | TRBJ2-1 | TRBV12-2 | . | CASRSSGGVVYNEQFF | TGTGCAAGTCGCTCTAGCGGGGGGGTCGTATACAATGAGCAGTTCTTC
. | 15 | TRBJ2-1 | TRBV6-4 | TRBD2 | CASSDQGLGYNEQFF | TGTGCCAGCAGTGACCAGGGACTAGGCTATAATGAGCAGTTCTTC
. | 15 | TRBJ2-3 | TRBV28 | . | CASSNTGPRTDTQYF | TGTGCCAGCAGTAACACAGGGCCCCGCACAGATACGCAGTATTTT
. | 16 | TRBJ2-1 | TRBV7-2 | TRBD2 | CASSLGGSSPNNEQFF | TGTGCCAGCAGCTTAGGCGGGAGCAGTCCCAACAATGAGCAGTTCTTC
. | 15 | TRBJ2-7 | TRBV19 | . | CATAPTGLYSYEQYF | TGTGCCACGGCCCCAACGGGGTTGTATTCCTACGAGCAGTACTTC
few | 15 | TRBJ2-7 | TRBV9 | . | CASSGDPGTPYEQYF | TGTGCCAGCAGCGGCGATCCCGGGACACCCTACGAGCAGTACTTC
. | 16 | TRBJ2-1 | TRBV20-1 | TRBD2 | CSARDLLAGDYNEQFF | TGCAGTGCTAGAGATTTACTAGCGGGGGATTACAATGAGCAGTTCTTC
once | 15 | TRBJ2-1 | TRBV29-1 | . | CSAEHGASRGNEQFF | TGCAGCGCTGAACACGGGGCTAGTCGAGGCAATGAGCAGTTCTTC
few | 15 | TRBJ2-1 | TRBV4-2 | TRBD2 | CASSQGNLAGEILLF | TGTGCCAGCAGCCAAGGCAATCTGGCGGGGGAAATTCTGCTCTTC
. | 13 | TRBJ1-1 | TRBV4-1 | . | CASRLTGSPEAFF | TGCGCCAGCAGACTTACAGGGTCCCCTGAAGCTTTCTTT
few | 15 | TRBJ1-1 | TRBV20-1 | . | CSAFLNRRMNTEAFF | TGCAGTGCTTTTCTAAACAGGAGAATGAACACTGAAGCTTTCTTT